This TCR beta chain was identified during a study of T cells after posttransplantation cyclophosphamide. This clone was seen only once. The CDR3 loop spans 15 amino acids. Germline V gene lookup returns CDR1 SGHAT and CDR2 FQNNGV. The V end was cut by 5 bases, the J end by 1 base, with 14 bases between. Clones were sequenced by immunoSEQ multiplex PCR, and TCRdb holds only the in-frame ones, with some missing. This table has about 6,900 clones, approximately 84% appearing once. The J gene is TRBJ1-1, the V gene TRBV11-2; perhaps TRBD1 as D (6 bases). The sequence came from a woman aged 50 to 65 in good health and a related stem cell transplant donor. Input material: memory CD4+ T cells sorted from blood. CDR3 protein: CASSTPRGQNTEAFF. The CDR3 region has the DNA TGTGCCAGCAGCACTCCCAGGGGCCAGAACACTGAAGCTTTCTTT.